These 11 T cell receptor beta chains were all obtained from the same sample, sequenced in a study of T cells in Graves' hyperthyroidism and ophthalmopathy. RNA transcripts served as the template for amplifying TCR beta CDR3 regions. A set of HTBI primers served as the primers for a first-round RT-PCR of the TCR CDR3. TCRdb reanalysed the multiplex PCR reads using MiXCR and keeps one entry per CDR3 protein. Here the sample spans fewer than 900,000 distinct CDR3 sequences, 18% being singletons. Input material: blood. The receptors stem from a woman aged 45-60 years with Graves' hyperthyroidism that later progressed to Graves' ophthalmopathy.

V is TRBV10-3 and J is TRBJ2-1, with 9 positions matching TRBD1. The CDR3 covers 13 residues. CDR1 and CDR2 from the germline V gene are ENHRY and SYGVKD. V lost 7 bases, J lost 8 bases, and 6 bases stayed unmatched. The CDR3 loop reads CAITRDRVDEQFF. CDR3 DNA sequence: TGTGCCATCACCCGGGACAGGGTGGATGAGCAGTTCTTC.

The rearrangement links TRBV9 to TRBJ2-7; 8 bases fit TRBD1. Trimming at V came to 2 bases and at J to 5 bases, leaving 9 bases not matched to a gene. CDR3 length: 15 residues. CDR1 is SGDLS, CDR2 YYNGEE, per germline. The CDR3 here is CASSVEDRALDEQYF. The CDR3 coding sequence is TGTGCCAGCAGCGTCGAGGACAGGGCCTTGGACGAGCAGTACTTC.

This clonotype was seen ten or more times. The chain couples TRBV30 to TRBJ1-2, with D possibly matching TRBD1 (6 bases). With 8 bases removed from V and 9 bases from J, the gap between germline ends came to 19 bases. Germline values: CDR1 GTSNPN, CDR2 SVGIG (reference sequence). The CDR3 totals 12 residues. The CDR3, as DNA: TGTGCCCTATACAGGGAGGGCGCAAGCTACACCTTC. Translated: CALYREGASYTF.

This clonotype was detected a few times. J is TRBJ2-2 and V is TRBV3-1; D gene uncertain. The CDR3 has 14 residues. Trimming cost V 0 bases and J 6 bases, with 8 bases left between them. CDR1 LGHDT and CDR2 YNNKEL come from the germline V gene (reference sequence). The CDR3 DNA follows: TGTGCCAGCAGCCAAGATAGGAGACCCGGGGAGCTGTTTTTT. Translation gives CASSQDRRPGELFF.

This clonotype was found many times. V and J are TRBV12-3 or TRBV12-4 and TRBJ2-7; D is tentatively TRBD1 or TRBD2 (5 bases each). Trimming pared 5 bases from V and 4 bases from J, leaving 15 bases between. This CDR3 spans 14 amino acids. CDR3 nucleotides: TGTGCCAGCAGTGGCGCAGGGAGCTCTTACGAGCAGTACTTC. Translating it yields CASSGAGSSYEQYF.

This clonotype occurred many times. In DNA form, the CDR3 reads TGTGCCAGCAGCTTAGCAGGGGTCGAGCAGTACTTC. Its protein product is CASSLAGVEQYF. V and J are TRBV11-2 and TRBJ2-7; D is perhaps TRBD1 (6 bases). V lost 1 base, J lost 6 bases, and 7 bases lay in between. The CDR3 contains 12 residues. In germline, CDR1 is SGHAT, CDR2 FQNNGV.

In this sample, this clonotype turned up many times. The chain employs TRBV3-1 and TRBJ1-5; 8 bases agree with TRBD1. Germline-derived CDR1 and CDR2 are LGHDT and YNNKEL (reference sequence). V dropped 4 bases and J dropped 6; count of bases not matched to a gene: 5. The CDR3 loop spans 14 amino acids. CDR3 in DNA: TGTGCCAGCAGCCGCTGGACAGGGCTTCAGCCCCAGCATTTT. It encodes CASSRWTGLQPQHF.

This clonotype was observed at least ten times. The V call is TRBV30, the J call TRBJ1-5; D might be TRBD1 (5 bases). Per the germline V gene, CDR1 is GTSNPN and CDR2 is SVGIG (reference sequence). V lost 2 bases and J 6 bases, leaving 14 bases between the germline ends. The CDR3 covers 14 residues. The CDR3 bases are TGTGCCTGGAGTACGGGACTCGGGGCTCAGCCCCAGCATTTT. Protein sequence: CAWSTGLGAQPQHF.

The V call is TRBV6-5, the J call TRBJ2-7, with D perhaps matching TRBD1 (5 bases). V was trimmed by 0 bases and J by 7 bases, leaving 13 bases between them. Germline V CDR1 and CDR2: MNHEY, SVGAGI. The CDR3 loop spans 14 amino acids. This CDR3 is CASSYSVSGREQYF. CDR3 DNA sequence: TGTGCCAGCAGTTACTCGGTATCAGGGCGGGAGCAGTACTTC.

The chain links TRBV4-1 to TRBJ1-1; D is uncertain. Per germline, CDR1 MGHRA and CDR2 YSYEKL. V lost 2 bases and J lost 3, with 13 bases in between. The CDR3 length is 15 residues. CDR3 sequence: CASSQPLLTDTEAFF. The CDR3 DNA reads as TGCGCCAGCAGCCAACCCTTACTGACCGACACTGAAGCTTTCTTT.

This clonotype appeared many times. The chain uses TRBV2 and TRBJ2-2; no reliable D call. CDR1 is SNHLY and CDR2 is FYNNEI in the germline V gene. The CDR3 is 17 residues long. V lost 3 bases and J 5 bases, leaving 19 bases between the germline ends. The CDR3, as DNA: TGTGCCAGCAGTGACCCTCTTGCCGGGCTCGAGACCGGGGAGCTGTTTTTT. Residues: CASSDPLAGLETGELFF.